This note documents a single TCR beta chain sequence. This sample stems from a study of PD-L1 blockade in urothelial cancer. About the study: At 3 weeks after treatment start (second dose) and again at 6 weeks, blood was analyzed. Blood samples had a median of roughly 140,000 T cells, tens of thousands of unique TCRs, and clonality 0.08 to 0.09.

Regarding time point: pretreatment peripheral blood. Peripheral blood mononuclear cells were collected from every patient before and during treatment, yielding between 1 and 8 samples per patient. Synthetic analogs of TCR templates were spiked into every PCR. TCRdb's table, derived via immunoSEQ multiplex PCR, lists solely in-frame clones and lacks some. This sample has about 72,000 clones; 86% occur once, and the top ten carry under 15%. CDR1 is LGHNA, CDR2 YNFKEQ, per germline. CDR3 length: 18 amino acids. The trim removed 0 bases at V and 4 bases at J, leaving 10 bases unmatched. The V call is TRBV4-2, the J call TRBJ2-3; 10 nucleotides line up with TRBD2. The TCR comes from a man aged 55 to 70 with urothelial cancer. Specimen: PBMCs, collected around atezolizumab (anti-PD-L1) treatment. DNA of the CDR3: TGTGCCAGCAGCCAAGACCCAAGCGGGGGGGCCTCGTCAGATACGCAGTATTTT. Translated, it gives CASSQDPSGGASSDTQYF.